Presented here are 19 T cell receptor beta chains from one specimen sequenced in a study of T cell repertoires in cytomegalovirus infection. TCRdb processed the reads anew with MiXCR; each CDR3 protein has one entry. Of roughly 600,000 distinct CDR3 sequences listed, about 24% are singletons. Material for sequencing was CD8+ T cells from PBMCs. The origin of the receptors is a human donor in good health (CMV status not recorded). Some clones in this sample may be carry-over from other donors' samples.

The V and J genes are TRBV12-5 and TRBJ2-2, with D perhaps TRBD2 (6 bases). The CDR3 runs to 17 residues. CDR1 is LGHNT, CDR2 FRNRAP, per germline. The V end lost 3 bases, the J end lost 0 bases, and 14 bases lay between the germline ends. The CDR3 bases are TGTGCTAGTGGTTTCCTTTATCCGGGGGCGAACACCGGGGAGCTGTTTTTT. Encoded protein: CASGFLYPGANTGELFF.

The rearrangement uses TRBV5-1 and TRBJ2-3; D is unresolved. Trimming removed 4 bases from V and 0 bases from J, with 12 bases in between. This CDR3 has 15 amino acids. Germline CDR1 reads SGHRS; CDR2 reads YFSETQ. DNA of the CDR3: TGCGCCAGCAGCCGTCGAGTGGACAGCACAGATACGCAGTATTTT. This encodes CASSRRVDSTDTQYF.

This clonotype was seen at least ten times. Here the CDR3 DNA reads TGTGCCAGCAGTCCGGACAGCTCCTACGAGCAGTACGTC. Encoded protein: CASSPDSSYEQYV. The gene calls are TRBV28 and TRBJ2-7, with D perhaps matching TRBD1 (6 bases). V shed 5 bases and J shed 0 bases, with 8 bases lying between them. The CDR3 is 13 amino acids. CDR1 and CDR2 (germline): MDHEN, SYDVKM.

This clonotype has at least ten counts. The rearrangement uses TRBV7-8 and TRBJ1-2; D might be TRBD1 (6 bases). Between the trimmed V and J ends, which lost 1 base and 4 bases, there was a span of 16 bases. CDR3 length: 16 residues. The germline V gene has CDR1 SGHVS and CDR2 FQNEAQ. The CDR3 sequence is CASSLDGGSVAYGYTF. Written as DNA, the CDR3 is TGTGCCAGCAGCTTAGATGGGGGCAGCGTAGCCTATGGCTACACCTTC.

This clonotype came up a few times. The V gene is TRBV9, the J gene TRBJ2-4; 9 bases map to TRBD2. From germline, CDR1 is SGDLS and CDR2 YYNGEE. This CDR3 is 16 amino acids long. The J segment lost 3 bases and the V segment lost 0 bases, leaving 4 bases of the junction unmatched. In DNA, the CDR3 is TGTGCCAGCAGCGTAGGGGCGGGGGGGGGCAAAAACATTCAGTACTTC. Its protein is CASSVGAGGGKNIQYF.

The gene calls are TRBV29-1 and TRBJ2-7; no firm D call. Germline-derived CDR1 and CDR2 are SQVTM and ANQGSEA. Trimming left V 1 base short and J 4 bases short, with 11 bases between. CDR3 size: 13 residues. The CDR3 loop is CSVEGRNPYEQYF. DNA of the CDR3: TGCAGCGTTGAAGGCAGGAACCCTTACGAGCAGTACTTC.

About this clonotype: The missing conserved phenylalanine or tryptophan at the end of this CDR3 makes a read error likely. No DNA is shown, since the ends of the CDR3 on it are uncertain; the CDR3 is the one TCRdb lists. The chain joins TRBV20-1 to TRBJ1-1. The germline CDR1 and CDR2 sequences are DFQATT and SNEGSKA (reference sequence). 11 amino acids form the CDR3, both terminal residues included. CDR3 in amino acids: CSALQGPAPKI.

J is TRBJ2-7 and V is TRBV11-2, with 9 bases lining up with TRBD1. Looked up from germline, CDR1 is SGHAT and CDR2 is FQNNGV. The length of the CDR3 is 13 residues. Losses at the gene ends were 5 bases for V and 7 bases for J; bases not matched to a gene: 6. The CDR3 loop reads CASSLGQGWEQYF. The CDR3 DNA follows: TGTGCCAGCAGCCTCGGACAGGGGTGGGAGCAGTACTTC.

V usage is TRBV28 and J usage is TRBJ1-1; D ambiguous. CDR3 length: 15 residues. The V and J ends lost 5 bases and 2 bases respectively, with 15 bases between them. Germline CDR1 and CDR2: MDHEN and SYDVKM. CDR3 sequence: CASSEPGLENTEAFF. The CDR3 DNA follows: TGTGCCAGCAGTGAACCGGGCCTGGAAAACACTGAAGCTTTCTTT.

Here the CDR3 DNA reads TGTGCCAGCAGTTCGGACAGGAATGGCTATGGCTACACCTTC. Its protein product is CASSSDRNGYGYTF. The chain combines TRBV6-6 with TRBJ1-2; 7 bases fit TRBD1. The CDR3 sequence is 14 residues long. Per the germline V gene, CDR1 is MNHNY and CDR2 is SVGAGI (reference sequence). With 4 bases clipped from V and 4 bases from J, the junction kept 6 bases outside the gene matches.

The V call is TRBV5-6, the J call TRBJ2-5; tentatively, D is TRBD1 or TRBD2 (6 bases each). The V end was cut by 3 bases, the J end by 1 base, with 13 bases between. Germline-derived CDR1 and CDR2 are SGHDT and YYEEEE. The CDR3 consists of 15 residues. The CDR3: CASSWAGGLQETQYF. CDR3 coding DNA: TGTGCCAGCAGCTGGGCCGGGGGCCTCCAAGAGACCCAGTACTTC.

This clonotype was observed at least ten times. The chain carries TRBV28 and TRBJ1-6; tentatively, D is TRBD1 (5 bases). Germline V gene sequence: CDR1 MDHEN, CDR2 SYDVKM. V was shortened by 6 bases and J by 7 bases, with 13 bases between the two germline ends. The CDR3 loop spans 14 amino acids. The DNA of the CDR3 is TGTGCCAGCAGAACCATTCCAGGGAATTCACCCCTCCACTTT. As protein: CASRTIPGNSPLHF.

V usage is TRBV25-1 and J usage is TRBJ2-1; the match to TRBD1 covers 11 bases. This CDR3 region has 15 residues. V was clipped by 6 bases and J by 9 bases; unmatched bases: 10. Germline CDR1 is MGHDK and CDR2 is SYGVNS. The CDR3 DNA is TGTGCCAGCAGGGGAACCGGGACAGGGGGGGCTGAGCAGTTCTTC. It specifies CASRGTGTGGAEQFF.

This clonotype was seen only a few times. The CDR3 sequence: CASSEGQGIYEQYV. The CDR3 DNA reads TGTGCCAGCAGTGAAGGACAGGGGATCTACGAGCAGTACGTC. This rearrangement joins TRBV2 to TRBJ2-7; 8 nucleotides line up with TRBD1. The CDR3 extends over 14 amino acids. Germline values: CDR1 SNHLY, CDR2 FYNNEI. The trim removed 1 base at V and 3 bases at J, leaving 2 bases unmatched.

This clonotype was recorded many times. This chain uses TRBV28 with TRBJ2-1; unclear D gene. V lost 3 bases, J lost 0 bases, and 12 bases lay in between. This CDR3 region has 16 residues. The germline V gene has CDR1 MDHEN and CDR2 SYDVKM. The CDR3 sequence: CASSLIVESSYNEQFF. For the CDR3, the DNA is TGTGCCAGCAGTTTGATTGTGGAAAGCTCCTACAATGAGCAGTTCTTC.

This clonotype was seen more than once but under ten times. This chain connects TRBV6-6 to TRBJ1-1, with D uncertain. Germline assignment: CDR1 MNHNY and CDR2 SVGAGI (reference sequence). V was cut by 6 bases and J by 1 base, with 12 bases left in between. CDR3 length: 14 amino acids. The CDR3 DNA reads TGTGCCAGCAGCTCCAACAGAGGGAACACTGAAGCTTTCTTT. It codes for CASSSNRGNTEAFF.

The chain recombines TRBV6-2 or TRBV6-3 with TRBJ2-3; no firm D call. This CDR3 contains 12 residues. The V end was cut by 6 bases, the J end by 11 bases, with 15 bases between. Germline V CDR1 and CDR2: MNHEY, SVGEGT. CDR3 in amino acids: CASSTLGLGQYF. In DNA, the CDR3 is TGTGCCAGCAGCACCCTTGGCTTGGGGCAGTATTTT.

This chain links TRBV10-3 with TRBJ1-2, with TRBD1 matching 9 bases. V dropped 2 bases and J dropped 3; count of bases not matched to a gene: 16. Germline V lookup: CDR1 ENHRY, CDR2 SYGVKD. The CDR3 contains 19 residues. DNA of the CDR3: TGTGCCATCAGTGAGACCACAGGGGGCGCGGCACTCCGGTACTATGGCTACACCTTC. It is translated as CAISETTGGAALRYYGYTF.

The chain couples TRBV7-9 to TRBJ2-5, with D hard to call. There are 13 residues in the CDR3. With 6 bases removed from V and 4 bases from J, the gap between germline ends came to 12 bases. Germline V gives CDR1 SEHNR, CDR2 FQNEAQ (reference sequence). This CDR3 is CASSPTKGETQYF. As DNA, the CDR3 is TGTGCCAGCAGTCCAACCAAGGGAGAGACCCAGTACTTC.